The present T cell receptor beta chain was sequenced within a study of shared clonotypes between healthy human individuals. Study summary: With ages of 18 to 49, the donors were a couple of women and three men. Findings and caveats of the study: Clonotype sharing among the donors was expected to vary with sequencing depth. Owing to a small donor count, the genetic and exposure-history diversity represented was limited.

Clones were sequenced by immunoSEQ multiplex PCR, and TCRdb holds only the in-frame ones, with some missing. The table has 1.4 million or so clones, approximately 98.5% seen once. A word on this clone: The antigen remains undetermined.

The CDR3 is 15 residues long. Germline V CDR1 and CDR2: SNHLY, FYNNEI. Trimming took off 4 bases at V and 0 bases at J, with 10 bases between the two ends. The TCR originated in a man aged 25-45 years in good health. Sequences were obtained from naive CD4+ T cells sorted from blood. Subset specified: CD45RA+ positively selected. The chain combines TRBV2 with TRBJ1-3; D not certain. The CDR3 region is CASSVESPSGNTIYF. The CDR3 DNA reads as TGTGCCAGCAGTGTTGAAAGTCCCTCTGGAAACACCATATATTTT.